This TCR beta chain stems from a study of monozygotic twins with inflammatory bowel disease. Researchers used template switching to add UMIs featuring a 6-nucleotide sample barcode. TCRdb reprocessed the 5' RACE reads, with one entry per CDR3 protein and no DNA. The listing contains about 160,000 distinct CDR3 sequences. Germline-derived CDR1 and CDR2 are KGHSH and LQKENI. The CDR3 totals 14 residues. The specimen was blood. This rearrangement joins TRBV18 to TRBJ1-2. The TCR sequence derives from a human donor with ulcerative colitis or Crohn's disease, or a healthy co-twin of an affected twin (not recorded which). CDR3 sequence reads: CASSEEGLNYGYTF.